The 27 T cell receptor beta chains listed next were all sequenced from one sample in a study of human T cells and chemical hapten exposure. TCRdb itself ran the RACE reads through MiXCR, one entry per CDR3 protein. Among roughly 38,000 distinct CDR3 sequences, 7.6% were seen once, and the ten largest hold around 1.4%. Time point given: pre-sensitization, week 0. The treatment here: therapeutic diphenylcyclopropenone sensitization with weekly scalp DPC. Material: whole blood, obtained in connection with sensitization to the hapten diphenylcyclopropenone (DPC). The origin of the receptors is a woman aged 45-65 years with alopecia areata. Some clones in this sample may be carry-over from other donors' samples.

This clonotype was detected once. This may be a read error, as it is one base from a much larger clone. The J gene is TRBJ2-1, the V gene TRBV7-6; 12 nucleotides agree with TRBD2. The CDR3 extends over 18 amino acids. Germline V gene data show CDR1 as SGHVS and CDR2 as FNYEAQ. The CDR3 bases are TGTGCCAGCAGCGGACTAGCGGGGCCTATAAGCTCCTGCAATGAGCAGTTCTTC. Residues: CASSGLAGPISSCNEQFF.

At least ten counts were recorded for this clonotype. J is TRBJ1-1 and V is TRBV5-6; D is unclear. CDR1 and CDR2 from the germline V gene are SGHDT and YYEEEE. This CDR3 contains 14 residues. Trimming took off 4 bases at V and 10 bases at J, with 20 bases between the two ends. The CDR3 DNA is TGTGCCAGCAGCATGGTCGCAGGCCGCTTTGGAGCTTTCTTT. It codes for CASSMVAGRFGAFF.

The chain carries TRBV4-1 and TRBJ1-1; no reliable D call. This CDR3 has 11 residues. Trimming took off 7 bases at V and 4 bases at J, with 7 bases between the two ends. Looked up from germline, CDR1 is MGHRA and CDR2 is YSYEKL. DNA for the CDR3: TGCGCCAGCAAGGGAGGCACTGAAGCTTTCTTT. It yields the protein CASKGGTEAFF.

This clonotype has ten or more counts. This rearrangement joins TRBV6-2 or TRBV6-3 to TRBJ1-1; D possibly corresponds to TRBD1 (5 bases). The CDR3 is 15 residues long. Germline lookup yields CDR1 MNHEY and CDR2 SVGEGT. Trimming took off 5 bases at V and 5 bases at J, with 18 bases between the two ends. This CDR3 reads CASSQRGTPGTEAFF. DNA for the CDR3: TGTGCCAGCAGTCAACGTGGGACCCCGGGTACTGAAGCTTTCTTT.

This clonotype was seen at least ten times. This sequence joins TRBV5-1 and TRBJ1-3; D not certain. The V gene lost 1 base and the J gene lost 9 bases, with 20 bases spanning the gap. The CDR3 has 16 amino acids. Germline loops: CDR1 SGHRS, CDR2 YFSETQ. The CDR3 reads CASSLKADSTPGTIYF. DNA of the CDR3: TGCGCCAGCAGCTTGAAGGCGGACTCGACCCCAGGCACCATATATTTT.

The chain joins TRBV29-1 to TRBJ2-7, with TRBD2 matching 10 bases. Germline V gene data show CDR1 as SQVTM and CDR2 as ANQGSEA. The CDR3 contains 13 residues. V shed 4 bases and J 6 bases; nucleotides not matched to a gene: 6. CDR3 sequence reads: CSVAASGSSEQYF. The CDR3 DNA is TGCAGCGTTGCGGCTAGCGGGAGTAGCGAGCAGTACTTC.

This clonotype was detected ten times or more. The chain carries TRBV12-3 or TRBV12-4 and TRBJ1-2; unclear D gene. The ends were cut back, 5 bases at V and 2 bases at J, with 15 bases in the middle. The CDR3 has 15 residues. DNA for the CDR3: TGTGCCAGCAGTCCGCAGCAAATCTCCAACTATGGCTACACCTTC. This sequence encodes CASSPQQISNYGYTF.

This clonotype was detected ten times or more. The chain is built from TRBV24-1 and TRBJ2-1; D is undetermined. Trimming shortened V by 4 bases and J by 2 bases, and 8 bases separated the two germline ends. The CDR3 extends over 14 amino acids. CDR1 is KGHDR, CDR2 SFDVKD, per germline. The CDR3 DNA is TGTGCCACCAGTGAACGGCCCGCCTACAATGAGCAGTTCTTC. Translated: CATSERPAYNEQFF.

This clonotype was seen many times. The rearrangement uses TRBV9 and TRBJ2-4, with D possibly TRBD1 on 6 matching bases. Trimming left V 0 bases short and J 2 bases short, with 12 bases between. This CDR3 has 16 residues. From germline, CDR1 is SGDLS and CDR2 YYNGEE. The DNA for the CDR3 is TGTGCCAGCAGCGTAGGTGACAGGAAGACCAAAAACATTCAGTACTTC. Protein: CASSVGDRKTKNIQYF. Filled out from reference TRBV9 and TRBJ2-4, the complete variable domain reads DSGVTQTPKHLITATGQRVTLRCSPRSGDLSVYWYQQSLDQGLQFLIQYYNGEERAKGNILERFSAQQFPDLHSELNLSSLELGDSALYFCASSVGDRKTKNIQYFGAGTRLSVL.

The table lists this clonotype with many counts. The chain couples TRBV5-1 to TRBJ1-4; 10 bases are a match to TRBD1. The germline gives CDR1 SGHRS, CDR2 YFSETQ. This CDR3 is built from 15 residues. V shed 2 bases, J shed 8 bases, and the junction held 6 bases outside the gene matches. CDR3 sequence: CASSFSGTGDEKLFF. DNA of the CDR3: TGCGCCAGCAGCTTTTCCGGGACAGGGGACGAAAAACTGTTTTTT.

This clonotype has a count of ten or more. The chain uses TRBV7-8 and TRBJ1-5; TRBD1 agrees at 7 bases. The CDR3 is made up of 14 amino acids. The junction had 5 bases not matched to a gene; V was cut back by 5 bases and J by 4 bases. In germline, CDR1 is SGHVS, CDR2 FQNEAQ. DNA of the CDR3: TGTGCCAGCAGCCAGCCACAGGGGAATCAGCCCCAGCATTTT. Translated, it gives CASSQPQGNQPQHF.

In its sample, this clonotype was seen many times. The chain has TRBV10-2 and TRBJ1-2; D uncertain. The CDR3 loop spans 15 amino acids. V gave up 4 bases and J gave up 3 bases, with 15 bases separating them. In germline, CDR1 is WSHSY, CDR2 SAAADI. CDR3 protein: CASSVDPAADYGYTF. The DNA for the CDR3 is TGCGCCAGCAGTGTCGATCCGGCAGCAGACTATGGCTACACCTTC.

The chain is built from TRBV3-1 and TRBJ2-7; 7 nucleotides agree with TRBD2. CDR1 and CDR2 (germline): LGHDT, YNNKEL (reference sequence). Trimming removed 0 bases from V and 2 bases from J; junction bases left unmatched: 4. This CDR3 region has 15 residues. The DNA for the CDR3 is TGTGCCAGCAGCCAAGAAGGACTAGGGGCCTACGAGCAGTACTTC. Protein sequence: CASSQEGLGAYEQYF.

This clonotype was recorded a few times. The CDR3 nucleotides are TGTGCCAGCAGCTTAGACTACAGCGTCCTGACTTTC. Its translation is CASSLDYSVLTF. J is TRBJ2-6 and V is TRBV7-9, with no clear D. Germline CDR1 and CDR2: SEHNR and FQNEAQ (reference sequence). The V end was cut by 1 base, the J end by 12 bases, with 7 bases between. There are 12 residues in the CDR3.

This clonotype has a count of ten or more. The chain combines TRBV20-1 with TRBJ1-1, with D perhaps matching TRBD1 (6 bases). The length of the CDR3 is 17 residues. Germline V gives CDR1 DFQATT, CDR2 SNEGSKA (reference sequence). V gave up 6 bases and J gave up 3 bases, with 26 bases separating them. CDR3 region: CSALPSTGAWGDTEAFF. CDR3 in DNA: TGCAGTGCCCTCCCGTCGACGGGGGCCTGGGGGGACACTGAAGCTTTCTTT.

This clonotype was recorded a few times. At one boundary the junction diverges from the germline segment, which might be a read error. The chain carries TRBV5-1 and TRBJ1-1; TRBD1 matches 8 bases. Germline V gives CDR1 SGHRS, CDR2 YFSETQ. The CDR3 length is 17 residues. The chain's CDR3 is CASSLFRDRWGNSEAFF. CDR3 coding DNA: TGCGCCAGCAGCTTGTTTCGGGACAGGTGGGGAAACAGTGAAGCTTTCTTT.

The chain couples TRBV20-1 to TRBJ2-1, with 7 bases lining up with TRBD2. The germline CDR1 and CDR2 sequences are DFQATT and SNEGSKA (reference sequence). The CDR3 totals 15 residues. V gave up 1 base and J gave up 2 bases; unmatched junction bases: 5. The CDR3 spells CSARGGGPPYNEQFF. CDR3 nucleotide sequence: TGCAGTGCTAGAGGGGGGGGACCTCCCTACAATGAGCAGTTCTTC.

The chain links TRBV7-8 to TRBJ2-5; TRBD2 matches 12 bases. Germline V CDR1 and CDR2: SGHVS, FQNEAQ. The V and J ends lost 0 bases and 0 bases, in that order; junction bases with no gene match: 2. The CDR3 covers 17 residues. CDR3 sequence: CASSLAGLAGYQETQYF. In DNA, the CDR3 is TGTGCCAGCAGCTTAGCGGGACTAGCGGGCTACCAAGAGACCCAGTACTTC.

This clonotype showed up many times. The chain links TRBV18 to TRBJ2-1; no clear D. The germline CDR1 and CDR2 sequences are KGHSH and LQKENI. This CDR3 has 14 amino acids. Trimming removed 2 bases at V and 4 bases at J, with 9 bases between. Here the CDR3 DNA reads TGTGCCAGCTCACCATTGGCCCAATACAATGAGCAGTTCTTC. Its translation: CASSPLAQYNEQFF.

The chain carries TRBV5-5 and TRBJ1-5, with TRBD1 matching 9 bases. Germline loops: CDR1 SGHKS, CDR2 YYEKEE (reference sequence). The CDR3 sequence is 17 residues long. The junction had 9 bases not matched to a gene; V was cut back by 5 bases and J by 0 bases. The CDR3 loop reads CASRTGQGLNSNQPQHF. Here the CDR3 DNA reads TGTGCCAGCAGGACCGGACAGGGGTTGAATAGCAATCAGCCCCAGCATTTT.

This clonotype appeared many times. This sequence joins TRBV10-3 and TRBJ1-4; 7 nucleotides match TRBD1. The CDR3 covers 14 residues. Germline trimming cut 6 bases from V and 0 bases from J; bases unmatched to any gene: 1. Germline values: CDR1 ENHRY, CDR2 SYGVKD. This CDR3 is CAIRGTATNEKLFF. CDR3 DNA: TGTGCCATCAGGGGGACAGCAACTAATGAAAAACTGTTTTTT.

Many counts were recorded for this clonotype. V is TRBV7-2 and J is TRBJ2-7; D unresolved. Per germline, CDR1 SGHTA and CDR2 FQGNSA. The CDR3 runs to 14 residues. V was cut by 4 bases and J by 3 bases, with 13 bases left in between. The CDR3 coding sequence is TGTGCCAGCAGCTCGACCGGTTCCTTCTACGAGCAGTACTTC. This sequence encodes CASSSTGSFYEQYF.

This clonotype was found many times. The V and J genes are TRBV19 and TRBJ1-5; 7 nucleotides match TRBD1. Trimming took 6 bases from V and 1 from J; bases not matched to a gene: 9. The V gene's germline CDR1 is LNHDA and CDR2 SQIVND (reference sequence). This CDR3 region has 16 residues. For the CDR3, the DNA is TGTGCCAGTAGCCTACAGGGGATATCAAGCAATCAGCCCCAGCATTTT. This translates into CASSLQGISSNQPQHF.

This clonotype has a count of ten or more. The chain combines TRBV29-1 with TRBJ2-7; TRBD2 matches at 10 bases. CDR1 and CDR2 (germline): SQVTM, ANQGSEA. This CDR3 has 16 residues. V lost 0 bases, J lost 2 bases, and 7 bases stayed unmatched. The CDR3 sequence: CSVEDRTSGGPYEQYF. The CDR3 coding sequence is TGCAGCGTTGAAGATCGGACTAGCGGAGGGCCCTACGAGCAGTACTTC.

Only a few counts were recorded for this clonotype. J is TRBJ2-7 and V is TRBV19, with 7 bases that match TRBD1. The CDR3 totals 15 residues. Per germline, CDR1 LNHDA and CDR2 SQIVND (reference sequence). The ends lost 3 bases at V and 6 bases at J; junction bases unmatched: 11. The CDR3 protein is CASSILTGSIGEQYF. The CDR3 DNA reads TGTGCCAGTAGTATCCTGACAGGGAGCATCGGCGAGCAGTACTTC.

This clonotype has a count of ten or more. This sequence joins TRBV20-1 and TRBJ2-3; possibly TRBD2 for D (6 bases). Deletions cut 6 bases from V and 1 base from J, with 20 bases between. Germline-derived CDR1 and CDR2 are DFQATT and SNEGSKA (reference sequence). There are 16 residues in the CDR3. CDR3 region: CSAPALVGRGTDTQYF. CDR3 sequence (DNA): TGCAGTGCGCCCGCGCTGGTCGGGAGAGGCACAGATACGCAGTATTTT.

This clonotype was detected many times. This chain joins TRBV29-1 and TRBJ1-3, with TRBD1 matching 9 bases. Germline V gene lookup returns CDR1 SQVTM and CDR2 ANQGSEA. The length of the CDR3 is 12 residues. V dropped 7 bases and J dropped 6; count of bases not matched to a gene: 4. In DNA, the CDR3 is TGCAGCGCCCGGACAGGGGCAAACACCATATATTTT. Its translation is CSARTGANTIYF.